The 23 T cell receptor beta chains reported below all come from one sample, sequenced in a study of blood T cell repertoires in COVID-19. This table comes from immunoSEQ multiplex PCR, and its TCRdb copy is limited to in-frame clones, with some not included. Seen here are 55,000 to 65,000 clones, around four fifths observed once, and the top ten hold 10% to 15%. Sequencing was done on a sample of peripheral blood. Every receptor here comes from a human donor in a cohort sampled during active COVID-19.

The V and J genes are TRBV29-1 and TRBJ2-3; perhaps TRBD2 as D (6 bases). Trimming removed 7 bases at V and 4 bases at J, with 18 bases between. Germline V gene lookup returns CDR1 SQVTM and CDR2 ANQGSEA. CDR3 size: 14 residues. CDR3: CSAKGRRVADTQYF. The CDR3 nucleotides read TGCAGCGCCAAGGGAAGGAGGGTAGCAGATACGCAGTATTTT.

The chain uses TRBV29-1 and TRBJ1-1; D call uncertain. The CDR3 loop spans 11 amino acids. The germline CDR1 and CDR2 sequences are SQVTM and ANQGSEA. The germline V and J ends were trimmed by 4 bases and 4 bases, with 7 bases remaining between them. The CDR3 sequence: CSVVAATEAFF. In nucleotides, the CDR3 is TGCAGCGTTGTGGCGGCCACTGAAGCTTTCTTT.

The chain combines TRBV11-2 with TRBJ1-5; a weak D match, TRBD1 (6 bases). CDR1 and CDR2 (germline): SGHAT, FQNNGV. Trimming left V 4 bases short and J 1 base short, with 23 bases between. This CDR3 is built from 19 residues. In nucleotides, the CDR3 is TGTGCCAGCAGCTCCTGTCAGCATACGGGCCAGGGGAGCAATCAGCCCCAGCATTTT. Translation: CASSSCQHTGQGSNQPQHF.

In this sample, this clone turned up a few times. This chain's CDR3 is CASSQRGGSTEAFF. Here the CDR3 DNA reads TGTGCCAGCAGCCAGCGGGGGGGGAGCACTGAAGCTTTCTTT. The chain is built from TRBV3-1 (or the pseudogene TRBV3-2) and TRBJ1-1; D may be TRBD1 (5 bases). Germline loops: CDR1 LGHDT, CDR2 YNNKEL (reference sequence). V was clipped by 3 bases and J by 4 bases, with 12 bases between them. The CDR3 runs 14 residues.

The rearrangement links TRBV19 to TRBJ2-5, with D tentatively TRBD1 (6 bases). Germline V lookup: CDR1 LNHDA, CDR2 SQIVND (reference sequence). This CDR3 spans 15 amino acids. V was trimmed by 4 bases and J by 0 bases, leaving 12 bases between them. CDR3 in amino acids: CASSTPTGYQETQYF. In DNA, the CDR3 is TGTGCCAGTAGTACCCCGACAGGCTACCAAGAGACCCAGTACTTC.

This rearrangement joins TRBV19 to TRBJ1-5, with a weak D call TRBD1 (5 bases). CDR1 is LNHDA, CDR2 SQIVND, per germline (reference sequence). Deletions cut 2 bases from V and 2 bases from J, with 16 bases between. The CDR3 loop spans 17 amino acids. The DNA of the CDR3 is TGTGCCAGTAGTATAAGCCCAGGGAAGAGAGGCAATCAGCCCCAGCATTTT. It codes for CASSISPGKRGNQPQHF.

This clone was detected a few times. The J gene is TRBJ1-3, the V gene TRBV2, with a weak D call TRBD1 (5 bases). The CDR3 has 15 residues. V dropped 6 bases and J dropped 3 bases, with 15 bases sitting between them. CDR1 and CDR2 (germline): SNHLY, FYNNEI. CDR3 nucleotide sequence: TGTGCCAGCAGCGCCGACAGAGCCCATGGAAACACCATATATTTT. Translated, it gives CASSADRAHGNTIYF.

Note on this clone: A junction end diverges from the germline sequence, so it may reflect a read error. The chain employs TRBV30 and TRBJ1-2; 7 bases match TRBD1. Per germline, CDR1 GTSNPN and CDR2 SVGIG (reference sequence). The CDR3 spans 11 residues. In DNA, the CDR3 is TGTGCCTGGAGTACAGGGGCCTTGTGGGGATTC. Amino acids: CAWSTGALWGF.

The chain employs TRBV6-5 and TRBJ2-2, with 11 positions matching TRBD2. The germline V gene has CDR1 MNHEY and CDR2 SVGAGI. The CDR3 extends over 15 amino acids. V trimming: 5 bases; J trimming: 7 bases; junction bases outside the gene matches: 6. CDR3 DNA: TGTGCCAGCAGTCGTAGCGGGGGGGCGATCGGGGAGCTGTTTTTT. Translated, it gives CASSRSGGAIGELFF.

There are many counts of this clone. The V call is TRBV5-1, the J call TRBJ2-3, with D uncertain. Trimming removed 2 bases from V and 0 bases from J, with 7 bases in between. This CDR3 region has 14 residues. In germline, CDR1 is SGHRS, CDR2 YFSETQ. The CDR3 DNA is TGCGCCAGCAGCTTAGCAACTAGCACAGATACGCAGTATTTT. It specifies CASSLATSTDTQYF.

This clone was counted once. The same CDR3 is also encoded by other DNA sequences in this sample. The V call is TRBV30, the J call TRBJ1-1; the match to TRBD1 covers 8 bases. The CDR3 spans 14 residues. Germline trimming cut 0 bases from V and 2 bases from J; bases unmatched to any gene: 2. Per the germline V gene, CDR1 is GTSNPN and CDR2 is SVGIG (reference sequence). The CDR3: CAWSVGTGNTEAFF. Here the CDR3 DNA reads TGTGCCTGGAGTGTAGGGACAGGCAACACTGAAGCTTTCTTT.

The chain couples TRBV30 to TRBJ2-1; D may be TRBD2 (5 bases). CDR3 length: 16 residues. Trimming pared 1 base from V and 1 base from J, leaving 14 bases between. Per germline, CDR1 GTSNPN and CDR2 SVGIG (reference sequence). CDR3 DNA: TGTGCCTGGAGTGCCAACGGACTGGATTCCTACAATGAGCAGTTCTTC. It encodes CAWSANGLDSYNEQFF.

This clone was seen a few times. The rearrangement joins TRBV9 to TRBJ2-3, with TRBD2 as a possible D gene (5 bases). V lost 3 bases and J 4 bases, leaving 15 bases between the germline ends. This CDR3 comprises 15 residues. Germline CDR1 reads SGDLS; CDR2 reads YYNGEE. The CDR3 coding sequence is TGTGCCAGCAGCGCGTTACGGACTGTCTCAGATACGCAGTATTTT. The encoded protein is CASSALRTVSDTQYF.

V gene TRBV27 combines with J gene TRBJ2-3; tentative D call: TRBD1 (6 bases). CDR3 length equals 12 residues. The V gene's germline CDR1 is MNHEY and CDR2 SMNVEV (reference sequence). V lost 3 bases and J lost 8, with 9 bases in between. For the CDR3, the DNA is TGTGCCAGCAGTTTGGTGGGGGCTACGCAGTATTTT. This encodes CASSLVGATQYF.

The rearrangement uses TRBV10-1 and TRBJ2-1; 12 bases are a match to TRBD1. Germline CDR1 and CDR2: WNHNN and SYGVQD (reference sequence). The ends lost 5 bases at V and 15 bases at J; junction bases unmatched: 11. This CDR3 is 14 amino acids long. The CDR3 nucleotides read TGCGCCAGCAGTCCCGGGACAGGGGGCGTTTTTTCGTTCTTC. It is translated as CASSPGTGGVFSFF.

The genes are TRBV7-8 and TRBJ1-3; no clear D gene. CDR1 is SGHVS and CDR2 is FQNEAQ in the germline V gene. The CDR3 runs 15 residues. V was trimmed by 5 bases and J by 0 bases, leaving 11 bases between them. For the CDR3, the DNA is TGTGCCAGCAGCCTGCTGGCTCTCTCTGGAAACACCATATATTTT. Translated: CASSLLALSGNTIYF.

The genes are TRBV5-1 and TRBJ1-1; 10 bases are a match to TRBD1. V gave up 0 bases and J gave up 4 bases; unmatched junction bases: 3. Per the germline V gene, CDR1 is SGHRS and CDR2 is YFSETQ. The CDR3 length is 15 residues. The CDR3 sequence is CASSLGTGGFTEAFF. DNA for the CDR3: TGCGCCAGCAGCTTGGGGACAGGGGGTTTCACTGAAGCTTTCTTT.

This clone was counted once. The rearrangement uses TRBV12-5 and TRBJ1-2; 9 nucleotides align to TRBD1. CDR1 and CDR2 (germline): LGHNT, FRNRAP. V gave up 0 bases and J gave up 1 base; unmatched junction bases: 6. The CDR3 loop spans 17 amino acids. The DNA of the CDR3 is TGTGCTAGTGGTTTGGTTCTGGGACAGGGTTATAACTATGGCTACACCTTC. It specifies CASGLVLGQGYNYGYTF.

This chain connects TRBV2 to TRBJ2-5, with TRBD2 identical over 8 bases. The germline gives CDR1 SNHLY, CDR2 FYNNEI. Losses at the gene ends were 7 bases for V and 2 bases for J; bases not matched to a gene: 3. This CDR3 is built from 13 residues. CDR3 residues: CASKAGGQETQYF. The CDR3 DNA reads TGTGCCAGCAAGGCGGGGGGACAAGAGACCCAGTACTTC.

The genes are TRBV6-5 and TRBJ2-1, with TRBD1 matching 7 bases. Germline CDR1 MNHEY, CDR2 SVGAGI. The V gene end was trimmed by 2 bases and the J gene end by 7 bases; junction bases not matched to a gene: 5. The length of the CDR3 is 14 residues. CDR3 residues: CASSYGQVLNEQFF. The CDR3 DNA is TGTGCCAGCAGTTACGGACAGGTCCTTAATGAGCAGTTCTTC.

The rearrangement uses TRBV29-1 and TRBJ2-5; 7 bases map to TRBD1. Germline CDR1 and CDR2: SQVTM and ANQGSEA. Trimming cost V 4 bases and J 1 base; bases outside gene matches: 6. The CDR3 is 14 residues long. CDR3 nucleotide sequence: TGCAGCGTTGCCCACGGGACAGCCCAAGAGACCCAGTACTTC. It encodes CSVAHGTAQETQYF.

The chain links TRBV12-5 to TRBJ2-3; a weak D match, TRBD2 (5 bases). Trimming removed 5 bases at V and 6 bases at J, with 15 bases between. Germline CDR1 and CDR2: LGHNT and FRNRAP. This CDR3 comprises 14 residues. The CDR3 reads CASGPGMQWDTQYF. The CDR3 DNA sequence: TGTGCTAGTGGTCCCGGGATGCAGTGGGATACGCAGTATTTT.

The rearrangement links TRBV30 to TRBJ1-2, with 10 positions matching TRBD1. The CDR3 extends over 18 amino acids. Germline-derived CDR1 and CDR2 are GTSNPN and SVGIG (reference sequence). J lost 0 bases, V lost 3 bases, and 13 bases had no gene match. The CDR3 DNA follows: TGTGCCTGGAGCTGGGACAGGGGTCGTGGTTTGGCTAACTATGGCTACACCTTC. Amino acid sequence: CAWSWDRGRGLANYGYTF.